These 20 T cell receptor beta chains were all obtained from the same sample, sequenced in a study of technical replicates of blood from a handful of donors. Clones were read by immunoSEQ multiplex PCR, and TCRdb kept only the in-frame ones, dropping some. The table lists about 71,000 clones, around nine tenths of them singletons. Sequencing was done on a sample of PBMCs. All receptors come from a human donor in good health. Some clones in this sample may be carry-over from other donors' samples.

In its sample, this clone was seen once. The chain uses TRBV5-1 and TRBJ2-5; 8 bases line up with TRBD1. Germline loops: CDR1 SGHRS, CDR2 YFSETQ. This CDR3 has 14 amino acids. The ends lost 4 bases at V and 4 bases at J; junction bases unmatched: 6. CDR3: CASSTGTGGETQYF. CDR3 bases: TGCGCCAGCAGCACGGGGACAGGAGGAGAGACCCAGTACTTC.

The V gene is TRBV30, the J gene TRBJ2-5, with TRBD1 matching over 10 bases. The assigned J gene may be wrong: the sequence end matches TRBJ2-7 better. Per germline, CDR1 GTSNPN and CDR2 SVGIG (reference sequence). The CDR3 runs 14 residues. The CDR3 loop is CAWTRGTGVYEQYF. The CDR3 DNA sequence: TGTGCCTGGACGCGGGGGACAGGGGTCTACGAGCAGTACTTC.

The chain links TRBV10-3 to TRBJ2-5; D ambiguous. The CDR3 consists of 16 residues. Germline V CDR1 and CDR2: ENHRY, SYGVKD. With 4 bases removed from V and 5 bases from J, the gap between germline ends came to 20 bases. The CDR3 sequence: CAISVGSDSPRETQYF. The CDR3 coding sequence is TGTGCCATCAGTGTAGGTTCGGATAGCCCACGGGAGACCCAGTACTTC.

This clone has only a few counts. The chain is built from TRBV30 and TRBJ2-7; D perhaps matches TRBD1 (6 bases). From germline, CDR1 is GTSNPN and CDR2 SVGIG (reference sequence). The CDR3 sequence is 16 residues long. The V end lost 0 bases, the J end lost 2 bases, and 17 bases lay between the germline ends. CDR3 protein: CAWSVGLGGRTYEQYF. Written as DNA, the CDR3 is TGTGCCTGGAGTGTGGGGCTAGGGGGTAGGACCTACGAGCAGTACTTC.

The V gene is TRBV6-1, the J gene TRBJ2-1; D unclear. This CDR3 contains 15 residues. V lost 6 bases and J 7 bases, leaving 19 bases between the germline ends. Germline V gives CDR1 MNHNS, CDR2 SASEGT. The CDR3 DNA reads TGTGCCAGCAGGCCTAACCCCAAAGCCGGTAATGAGCAGTTCTTC. Protein: CASRPNPKAGNEQFF.

The CDR3 loop reads CASSSLGLGEKLFF. The CDR3, as DNA: TGTGCCAGCAGTTCCCTTGGACTGGGTGAAAAACTGTTTTTT. The chain combines TRBV27 with TRBJ1-4; the D is unclear. The V gene lost 4 bases and the J gene lost 7 bases, with 13 bases spanning the gap. The CDR3 runs 14 residues. CDR1 and CDR2 (germline): MNHEY, SMNVEV (reference sequence).

The rearrangement links TRBV4-1 to TRBJ1-6; 10 nucleotides align to TRBD1. This CDR3 comprises 17 residues. From germline, CDR1 is MGHRA and CDR2 YSYEKL. Trimming at V came to 3 bases and at J to 7 bases, leaving 9 bases not matched to a gene. The CDR3 nucleotides read TGCGCCAGCAGCCACCCGGGACAGGGGATAGGGAATTCACCCCTCCACTTT. Translated, it gives CASSHPGQGIGNSPLHF.

The J gene is TRBJ1-2, the V gene TRBV5-1; 7 bases fit TRBD1. Trimming took 4 bases from V and 2 from J; bases not matched to a gene: 8. This CDR3 is built from 15 residues. Germline V lookup: CDR1 SGHRS, CDR2 YFSETQ. The CDR3 bases are TGCGCCAGCAGCACCCCAACGACAGGGAACTATGGCTACACCTTC. It codes for CASSTPTTGNYGYTF.

This chain connects TRBV7-3 to TRBJ2-7; D possibly corresponds to TRBD1 (5 bases). V lost 5 bases, J lost 2 bases, and 13 bases lay in between. The CDR3 has 14 amino acids. Germline CDR1 is SGHTA and CDR2 is FQGTGA. The CDR3 nucleotides read TGTGCCAGCAGCCTGGGGCAGGAACCCTACGAGCAGTACTTC. It specifies CASSLGQEPYEQYF.

The CDR3 sequence is CASSLSTVNTEAFF. For the CDR3, the DNA is TGTGCCAGTAGTCTCTCGACAGTGAACACTGAAGCTTTCTTT. V and J are TRBV19 and TRBJ1-1; TRBD1 might be the D (5 bases). Trimming removed 5 bases at V and 0 bases at J, with 10 bases between. Germline CDR1 and CDR2: LNHDA and SQIVND (reference sequence). CDR3 length equals 14 residues. Looking up the rest from reference TRBV19 and TRBJ1-1 gives the full variable domain: DGGITQSPKYLFRKEGQNVTLSCEQNLNHDAMYWYRQDPGQGLRLIYYSQIVNDFQKGDIAEGYSVSREKKESFPLTVTSAQKNPTAFYLCASSLSTVNTEAFFGQGTRLTVV.

The chain is built from TRBV21-1 and TRBJ2-1; the DNA was not compared with TRBD2, the D call given in the table. TRBV21-1 is a listed pseudogene. The CDR3 loop spans 12 amino acids. The CDR3 region is CASSKEEGYQFF. As DNA, the CDR3 is TGTGCCAGCAGCAAAGAGGAGGGGTACCAGTTCTTC.

V and J are TRBV14 and TRBJ1-2; D might be TRBD1 (5 bases). The CDR3 loop spans 17 amino acids. Per germline, CDR1 SGHDN and CDR2 FVKESK. V lost 4 bases and J 8 bases, leaving 26 bases between the germline ends. For the CDR3, the DNA is TGTGCCAGCAGCCCTGAGGGAGGGAACAGGAAAGGTTCCGGCTACACCTTC. This sequence encodes CASSPEGGNRKGSGYTF.

This clone was observed a few times. The chain uses TRBV30 and TRBJ2-3; 8 nucleotides agree with TRBD2. Germline loops: CDR1 GTSNPN, CDR2 SVGIG (reference sequence). V lost 2 bases to trimming and J lost 4 bases; unmatched junction nucleotides: 14. CDR3 length: 17 residues. This CDR3 is CAWSLPGPREGPDTQYF. The CDR3 coding sequence is TGTGCCTGGAGTTTACCGGGACCCCGGGAGGGCCCAGATACGCAGTATTTT.

V usage is TRBV7-2 and J usage is TRBJ2-7, with 8 positions matching TRBD1. V shed 1 base and J 1 base; nucleotides not matched to a gene: 0. In germline, CDR1 is SGHTA, CDR2 FQGNSA. This CDR3 region has 14 residues. The CDR3 sequence: CASSLGTGSYEQYF. The CDR3 DNA reads as TGTGCCAGCAGCTTAGGGACAGGGTCCTACGAGCAGTACTTC. The full variable domain, its missing parts supplied by reference TRBV7-2 and TRBJ2-7, is GAGVSQSPSNKVTEKGKDVELRCDPISGHTALYWYRQSLGQGLEFLIYFQGNSAPDKSGLPSDRFSAERTGGSVSTLTIQRTQQEDSAVYLCASSLGTGSYEQYFGPGTRLTVT.

CDR3 nucleotides: TGCGCCAGCAGCCAATGGGGGCGGGGGGCCTACAATGAGCAGTTCTTC. Protein sequence: CASSQWGRGAYNEQFF. The rearrangement joins TRBV4-1 to TRBJ2-1; 8 bases match TRBD2. V gave up 2 bases and J gave up 2 bases; unmatched junction bases: 5. Per germline, CDR1 MGHRA and CDR2 YSYEKL. This CDR3 comprises 16 residues.

The V gene is TRBV5-5, the J gene TRBJ2-2, with TRBD2 as a possible D gene (6 bases). Trimming removed 6 bases at V and 0 bases at J, with 12 bases between. Per germline, CDR1 SGHKS and CDR2 YYEKEE (reference sequence). This CDR3 region has 15 residues. CDR3 residues: CASTLGSSNTGELFF. In DNA, the CDR3 is TGTGCCAGCACCCTCGGGAGCTCGAACACCGGGGAGCTGTTTTTT.

The chain recombines TRBV27 with TRBJ2-7; 9 positions match TRBD1. CDR3 length: 15 amino acids. J gave up 5 bases and V 6 bases, and 11 bases lay outside the gene matches. Germline CDR1 is MNHEY and CDR2 is SMNVEV (reference sequence). The CDR3 protein is CASRVPGQGFHEQYF. The CDR3, as DNA: TGTGCCAGCAGGGTACCGGGACAGGGATTCCACGAGCAGTACTTC.

The chain employs TRBV4-3 and TRBJ2-5; 12 positions match TRBD1. In germline, CDR1 is LGHNA, CDR2 YSLEER. J lost 3 bases, V lost 0 bases, and 5 bases had no gene match. The CDR3 is 17 amino acids. The chain's CDR3 is CASSQDGGTGGEETQYF. The CDR3 DNA reads as TGCGCCAGCAGCCAAGATGGAGGGACAGGGGGCGAAGAGACCCAGTACTTC.

The gene calls are TRBV27 and TRBJ2-5; tentative D call: TRBD2 (5 bases). V lost 5 bases and J 2 bases, leaving 12 bases between the germline ends. The CDR3 has 14 amino acids. The germline gives CDR1 MNHEY, CDR2 SMNVEV (reference sequence). DNA of the CDR3: TGTGCCAGCAGTGGAGGCCCGAATCAAGAGACCCAGTACTTC. Protein: CASSGGPNQETQYF.

The genes are TRBV6-1 and TRBJ1-6, with 9 bases lining up with TRBD1. Germline V gene sequence: CDR1 MNHNS, CDR2 SASEGT. The CDR3 is made up of 17 amino acids. J lost 6 bases, V lost 0 bases, and 6 bases had no gene match. The CDR3 reads CASSEAGGQGFNSPLHF. The CDR3 bases are TGTGCCAGCAGTGAAGCGGGGGGACAGGGATTTAATTCACCCCTCCACTTT.